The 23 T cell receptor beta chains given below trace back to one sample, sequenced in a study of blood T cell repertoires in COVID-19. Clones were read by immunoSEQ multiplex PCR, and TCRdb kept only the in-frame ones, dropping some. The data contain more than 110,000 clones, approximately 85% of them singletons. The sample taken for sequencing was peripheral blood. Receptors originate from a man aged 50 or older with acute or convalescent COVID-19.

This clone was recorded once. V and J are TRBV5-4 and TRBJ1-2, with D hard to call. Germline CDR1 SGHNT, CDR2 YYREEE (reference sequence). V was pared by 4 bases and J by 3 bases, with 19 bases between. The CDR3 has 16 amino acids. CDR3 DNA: TGTGCCAGCAGCCCCATGGTGTTCTCAGCGGACTATGGCTACACCTTC. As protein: CASSPMVFSADYGYTF.

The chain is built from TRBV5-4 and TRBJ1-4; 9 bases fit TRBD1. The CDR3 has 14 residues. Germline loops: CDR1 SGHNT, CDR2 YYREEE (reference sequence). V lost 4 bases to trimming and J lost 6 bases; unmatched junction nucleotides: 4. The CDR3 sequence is CASSQTGGDEKLFF. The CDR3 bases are TGTGCCAGCAGCCAGACAGGGGGGGATGAAAAACTGTTTTTT.

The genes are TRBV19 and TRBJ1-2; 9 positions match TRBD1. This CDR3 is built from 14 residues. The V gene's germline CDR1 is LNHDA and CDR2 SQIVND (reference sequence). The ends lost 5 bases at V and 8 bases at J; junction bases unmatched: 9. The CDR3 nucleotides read TGTGCCAGTAGTCGACAGGGGGTGAGTGACGGCTACACCTTC. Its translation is CASSRQGVSDGYTF.

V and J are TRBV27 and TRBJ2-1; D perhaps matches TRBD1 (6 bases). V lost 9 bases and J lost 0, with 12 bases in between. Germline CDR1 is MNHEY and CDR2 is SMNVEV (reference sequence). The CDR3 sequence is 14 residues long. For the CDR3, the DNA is TGTGCCAGTTCGGTCAGGGGCTCCTACAATGAGCAGTTCTTC. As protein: CASSVRGSYNEQFF.

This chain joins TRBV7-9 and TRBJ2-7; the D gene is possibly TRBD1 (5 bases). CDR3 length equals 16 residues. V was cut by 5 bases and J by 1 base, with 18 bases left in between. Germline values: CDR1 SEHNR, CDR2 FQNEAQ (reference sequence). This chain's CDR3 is CASSAQVGELSYEQYF. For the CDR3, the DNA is TGTGCCAGCAGCGCCCAGGTAGGGGAACTTTCCTACGAGCAGTACTTC. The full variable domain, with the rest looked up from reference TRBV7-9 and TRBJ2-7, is DTGVSQNPRHKITKRGQNVTFRCDPISEHNRLYWYRQTLGQGPEFLTYFQNEAQLEKSRLLSDRFSAERPKGSFSTLEIQRTEQGDSAMYLCASSAQVGELSYEQYFGPGTRLTVT.

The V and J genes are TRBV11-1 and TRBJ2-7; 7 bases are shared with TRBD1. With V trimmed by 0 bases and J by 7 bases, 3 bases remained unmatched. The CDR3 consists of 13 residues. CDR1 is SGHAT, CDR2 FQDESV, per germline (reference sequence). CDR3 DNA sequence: TGTGCCAGCAGCTTAGCAGACAGGGTAGAGCAGTACTTC. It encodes CASSLADRVEQYF.

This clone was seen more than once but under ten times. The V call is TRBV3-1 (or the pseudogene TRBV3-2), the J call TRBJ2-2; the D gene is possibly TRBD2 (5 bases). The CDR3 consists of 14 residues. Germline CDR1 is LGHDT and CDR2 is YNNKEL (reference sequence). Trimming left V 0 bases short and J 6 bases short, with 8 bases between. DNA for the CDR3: TGTGCCAGCAGCCAAGAAAGCGGAGCCGGGGAGCTGTTTTTT. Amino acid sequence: CASSQESGAGELFF.

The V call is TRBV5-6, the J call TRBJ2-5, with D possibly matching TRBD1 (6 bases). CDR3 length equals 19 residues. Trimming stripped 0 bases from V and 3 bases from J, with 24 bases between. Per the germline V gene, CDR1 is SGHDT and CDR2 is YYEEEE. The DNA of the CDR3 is TGTGCCAGCAGCTTGGCCACGGGACAATCGGACATAGTAAAAGAGACCCAGTACTTC. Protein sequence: CASSLATGQSDIVKETQYF. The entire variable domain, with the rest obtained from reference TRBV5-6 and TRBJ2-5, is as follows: DAGVTQSPTHLIKTRGQQVTLRCSPKSGHDTVSWYQQALGQGPQFIFQYYEEEERQRGNFPDRFSGHQFPNYSSELNVNALLLGDSALYLCASSLATGQSDIVKETQYFGPGTRLLVL.

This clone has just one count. This chain's CDR3 is CASSFQGSEQFF. The CDR3 region has the DNA TGCGCCAGCAGCTTCCAGGGTTCTGAGCAGTTCTTC. V and J are TRBV5-1 and TRBJ2-1; D possibly corresponds to TRBD1 (5 bases). Trimming removed 2 bases from V and 9 bases from J, with 9 bases in between. Germline V lookup: CDR1 SGHRS, CDR2 YFSETQ. The CDR3 sequence is 12 residues long.

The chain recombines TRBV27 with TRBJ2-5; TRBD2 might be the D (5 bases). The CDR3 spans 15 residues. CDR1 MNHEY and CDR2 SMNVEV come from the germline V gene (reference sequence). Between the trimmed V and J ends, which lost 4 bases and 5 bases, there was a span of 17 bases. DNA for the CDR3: TGTGCCAGCAGTTCCCCGTTGTTGGGAGTTGAGACCCAGTACTTC. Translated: CASSSPLLGVETQYF.

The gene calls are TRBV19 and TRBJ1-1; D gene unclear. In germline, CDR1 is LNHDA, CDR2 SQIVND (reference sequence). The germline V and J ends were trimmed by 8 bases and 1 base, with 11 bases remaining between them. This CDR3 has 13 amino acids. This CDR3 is CASSKFRNTEAFF. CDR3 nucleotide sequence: TGTGCCAGTTCTAAATTCCGGAACACTGAAGCTTTCTTT.

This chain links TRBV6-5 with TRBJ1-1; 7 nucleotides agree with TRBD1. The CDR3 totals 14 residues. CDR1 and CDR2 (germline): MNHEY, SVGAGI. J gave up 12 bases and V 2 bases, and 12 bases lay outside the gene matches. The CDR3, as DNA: TGTGCCAGCAGTTACCGCGGGACAGCCGTAACCTCTTTCTTT. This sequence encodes CASSYRGTAVTSFF.

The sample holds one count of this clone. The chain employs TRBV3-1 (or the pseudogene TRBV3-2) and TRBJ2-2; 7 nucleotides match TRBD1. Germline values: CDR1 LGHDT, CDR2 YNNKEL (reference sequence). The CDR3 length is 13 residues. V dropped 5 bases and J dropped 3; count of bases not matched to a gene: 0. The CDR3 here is CASSTGDTGELFF. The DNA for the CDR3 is TGTGCCAGCAGCACAGGGGACACCGGGGAGCTGTTTTTT.

The CDR3 DNA is TGCGCCAGCAGACCCGGGACAGGGGGAGGGAACACTGAAGCTTTCTTT. This sequence encodes CASRPGTGGGNTEAFF. The rearrangement links TRBV10-2 to TRBJ1-1; 11 nucleotides line up with TRBD1. Unmatched junction bases numbered 7, after V lost 6 bases and J lost 1 base. The CDR3 is 16 amino acids. Looked up from germline, CDR1 is WSHSY and CDR2 is SAAADI.

CDR3 nucleotide sequence: TGTGCCAGCAGTTCCCCGGGACTGAGGAACACTGAAGCTTTCTTT. Translating it yields CASSSPGLRNTEAFF. The gene calls are TRBV6-5 and TRBJ1-1; a weak D match, TRBD1 (5 bases). The V gene lost 4 bases and the J gene lost 1 base, with 13 bases spanning the gap. The V gene's germline CDR1 is MNHEY and CDR2 SVGAGI. This CDR3 contains 15 residues.

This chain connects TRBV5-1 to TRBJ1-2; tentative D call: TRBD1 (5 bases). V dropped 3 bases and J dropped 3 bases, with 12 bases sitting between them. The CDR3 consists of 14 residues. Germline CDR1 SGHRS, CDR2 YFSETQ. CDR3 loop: CASSYEGRDYGYTF. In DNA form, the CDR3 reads TGCGCCAGCAGCTATGAGGGGAGGGACTATGGCTACACCTTC.

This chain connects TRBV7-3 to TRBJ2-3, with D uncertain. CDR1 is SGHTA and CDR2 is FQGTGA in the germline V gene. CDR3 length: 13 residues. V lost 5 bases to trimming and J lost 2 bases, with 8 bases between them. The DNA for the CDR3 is TGTGCCAGCAGCGAGTCCCACACAGATACGCAGTATTTT. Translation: CASSESHTDTQYF.

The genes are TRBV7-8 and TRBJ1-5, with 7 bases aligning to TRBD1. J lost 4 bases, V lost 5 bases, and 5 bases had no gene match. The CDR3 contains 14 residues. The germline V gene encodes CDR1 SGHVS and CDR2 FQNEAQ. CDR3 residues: CASSTRQGNQPQHF. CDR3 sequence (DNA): TGTGCCAGCAGCACTCGACAGGGTAATCAGCCCCAGCATTTT. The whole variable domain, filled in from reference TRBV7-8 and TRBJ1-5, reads GAGVSQSPRYKVAKRGQDVALRCDPISGHVSLFWYQQALGQGPEFLTYFQNEAQLDKSGLPSDRFFAERPEGSVSTLKIQRTQQEDSAVYLCASSTRQGNQPQHFGDGTRLSIL.

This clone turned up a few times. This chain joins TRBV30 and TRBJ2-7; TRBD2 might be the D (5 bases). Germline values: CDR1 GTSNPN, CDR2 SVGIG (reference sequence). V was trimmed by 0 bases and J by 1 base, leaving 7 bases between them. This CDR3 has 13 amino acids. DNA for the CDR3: TGTGCCTGGAGTGTGGGAGCGTCCTACGAGCAGTACTTC. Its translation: CAWSVGASYEQYF.

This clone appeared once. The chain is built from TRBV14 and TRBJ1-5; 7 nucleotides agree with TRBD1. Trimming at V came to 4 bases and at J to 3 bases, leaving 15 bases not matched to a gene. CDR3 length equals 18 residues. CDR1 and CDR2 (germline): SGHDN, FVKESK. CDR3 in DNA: TGTGCCAGCAGCCCCGAGCCTGGGACAGAAATAGTCAATCAGCCCCAGCATTTT. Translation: CASSPEPGTEIVNQPQHF.

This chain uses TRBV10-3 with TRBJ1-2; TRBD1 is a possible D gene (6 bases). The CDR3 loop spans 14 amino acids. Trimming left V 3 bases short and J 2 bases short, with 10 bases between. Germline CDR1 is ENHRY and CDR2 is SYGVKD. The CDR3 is CAISDTGTNYGYTF. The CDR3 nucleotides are TGTGCCATCAGTGACACAGGGACAAACTATGGCTACACCTTC.

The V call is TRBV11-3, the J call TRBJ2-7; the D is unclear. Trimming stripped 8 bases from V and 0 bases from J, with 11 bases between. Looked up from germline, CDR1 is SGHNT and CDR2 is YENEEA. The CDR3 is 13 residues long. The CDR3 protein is CASLGQNSYEQYF. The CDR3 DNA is TGTGCCAGCTTGGGCCAGAACTCCTACGAGCAGTACTTC.

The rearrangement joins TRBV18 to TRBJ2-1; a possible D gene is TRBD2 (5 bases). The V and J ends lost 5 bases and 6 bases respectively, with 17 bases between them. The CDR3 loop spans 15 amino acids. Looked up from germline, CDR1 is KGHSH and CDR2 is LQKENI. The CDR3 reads CASSAQEGPLNEQFF. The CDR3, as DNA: TGTGCCAGCTCAGCCCAAGAGGGTCCGCTCAATGAGCAGTTCTTC.